This T cell receptor beta chain derives from a study of blood T cell repertoires in COVID-19. Participant age was roughly 18 to 90 years, and participants resided in about 25 US areas. This CDR3 is built from 15 residues. Germline V gene lookup returns CDR1 LGHNT and CDR2 FRNRAP. Trimming took 1 base from V and 6 from J, leaving 10 bases between them. Produced via immunoSEQ multiplex PCR; TCRdb's table is partial and in-frame only. Seen here are approximately 200,000 clones, 87% observed once, and the top ten hold 10%. The sample was PBMCs or T cells enriched from blood (not recorded which). The sequence was obtained from a man between 18 and 29 years old with acute COVID-19. This chain joins TRBV12-5 and TRBJ1-6; D ambiguous. DNA for the CDR3: TGTGCTAGTGGTTTGGCAGGAACGCCTAATTCACCCCTCCACTTT. Its protein is CASGLAGTPNSPLHF.